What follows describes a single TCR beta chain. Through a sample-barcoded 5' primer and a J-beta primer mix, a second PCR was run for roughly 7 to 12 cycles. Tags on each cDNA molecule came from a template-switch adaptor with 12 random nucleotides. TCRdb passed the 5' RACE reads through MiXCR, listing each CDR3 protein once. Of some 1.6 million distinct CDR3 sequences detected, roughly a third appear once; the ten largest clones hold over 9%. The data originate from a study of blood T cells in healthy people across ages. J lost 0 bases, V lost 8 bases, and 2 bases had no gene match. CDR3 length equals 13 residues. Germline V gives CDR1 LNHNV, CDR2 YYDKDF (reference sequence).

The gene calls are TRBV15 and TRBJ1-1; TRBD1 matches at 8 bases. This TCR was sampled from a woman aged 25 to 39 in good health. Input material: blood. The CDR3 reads CATGDRLNTEAFF. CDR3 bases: TGTGCCACCGGGGACAGGCTGAACACTGAAGCTTTCTTT. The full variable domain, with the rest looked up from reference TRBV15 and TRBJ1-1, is DAMVIQNPRYQVTQFGKPVTLSCSQTLNHNVMYWYQQKSSQAPKLLFHYYDKDFNNEADTPDNFQSRRPNTSFCFLDIRSPGLGDTAMYLCATGDRLNTEAFFGQGTRLTVV.